This TCR beta chain was found in a study of blood T cell repertoires in COVID-19. Across the study: Acute-phase and convalescent COVID-19 samples originated in the United States, Italy and Spain. T cells, B-cell-depleted T cells, or PBMCs provided the cDNA or gDNA that served as material.

Between the trimmed V and J ends, which lost 1 base and 4 bases, there was a span of 15 bases. The CDR3 is 16 residues long. Germline V gene sequence: CDR1 MDHEN, CDR2 SYDVKM. In the source study's methods: Nucleated cell number was recorded as an estimate derived from reference gene primer amplification. This table comes from immunoSEQ multiplex PCR, and its TCRdb copy is limited to in-frame clones, with some not included. That table furnishes V, J and clone size, whereas the DNA furnished D and trimming. The sample lists 90,000 to 150,000 clones; over 65% were seen once. The source of this sequence is a man aged 55 to 70 with acute or convalescent COVID-19. Sequenced material: peripheral blood. The chain carries TRBV28 and TRBJ2-3, with D perhaps matching TRBD2 (5 bases). CDR3 DNA: TGTGCCAGCAGTTTATTCCAGGAGGCCGGTTCAGATACGCAGTATTTT. Its translation: CASSLFQEAGSDTQYF.